The clone carrying this T cell receptor beta chain was observed a few times. Its antigen is unknown. This sample was included in a study of lung T cells in sarcoidosis with Löfgren's syndrome. Notes on the study in general: TRAV12-1 and TRBV2 were reportedly most expanded in Löfgren's patients.

TCRdb reprocessed the reads via MiXCR and lists one record per CDR3 protein. Among about 19,000 distinct CDR3 sequences listed, around 20% were seen once. The germline V gene encodes CDR1 LNHDA and CDR2 SQIVND (reference sequence). There are 16 residues in the CDR3. V was shortened by 5 bases and J by 0 bases, with 16 bases between the two germline ends. This chain connects TRBV19 to TRBJ2-5; a weak D match, TRBD2 (5 bases). The sequence was collected from a human donor with sarcoidosis (Löfgren's syndrome or another form), or a control subject (not recorded which). The material sequenced was CD4+ T cells from bronchoalveolar lavage. CDR3 amino acids: CASSGARLGNQETQYF. CDR3 sequence (DNA): TGTGCCAGTAGTGGCGCGCGTCTCGGGAACCAAGAGACCCAGTACTTC.